This TCR beta chain was recovered during a study of regulatory T cells in long-lasting Graves disease. V was cut by 1 base and J by 2 bases, with 8 bases left in between. Germline loops: CDR1 SEHNR, CDR2 FQNEAQ (reference sequence). The CDR3 runs 14 residues. Time point described: newly diagnosed GD, antithyroid drugs for less than 3 months. With RNA extracted from PBMCs as input, the TCR library was made. For TCR beta, libraries came from iRepertoire HTBI primers and Arm-PCR of CDR3 regions. TCRdb ran MiXCR on the multiplex PCR reads and lists one entry per CDR3 protein. The data contain roughly 420,000 distinct CDR3 sequences, 15% to 20% of them seen just once; the ten biggest clones take up 20% to 25%. These data were also filed under a second study, of T cells in Graves' hyperthyroidism and ophthalmopathy. That study adds: With a duration under 2 months, the hyperthyroidism was newly diagnosed in patients aged 18 to 65.

This clonotype was sampled from a woman younger than 35 with Graves disease. This material consisted of peripheral blood mononuclear cells (PBMCs), taken at new diagnosis, from a patient treated with antithyroid drugs. The chain carries TRBV7-9 and TRBJ1-2, with D hard to call. CDR3 sequence: CASSLEVTNYGYTF. The CDR3 DNA follows: TGTGCCAGCAGCTTAGAAGTGACGAACTATGGCTACACCTTC.